This entry features one T cell receptor (beta chain) sequence. Its matching antigen is unknown. Primers included in the PCR were 60 Vbeta and 13 Jbeta primers. TCRdb's table, derived via immunoSEQ multiplex PCR, lists solely in-frame clones and lacks some. The sample lists around 140,000 clones, about 82% occurring once. This specimen belongs to a study of cytomegalovirus exposure and HLA in healthy donors. The study's findings and limits: In a later analysis, an Asian-associated ancestry cluster reportedly showed fewer N-insertions than the 666-donor mean. Later analysis identified some 16,000 TCR beta sequences associated with HLA alleles, using a false discovery rate threshold of 0.05.

The germline CDR1 and CDR2 sequences are GTSNPN and SVGIG (reference sequence). The CDR3 covers 13 residues. Trimming took 1 base from V and 3 from J, leaving 9 bases between them. The chain links TRBV30 to TRBJ1-1; D not resolved. This sequence originates from a female donor in good health and CMV-seropositive. The sequenced sample consisted of PBMCs. The CDR3 nucleotides read TGTGCCTGGAGTGCCCAACGGGACACTGAAGCTTTCTTT. Translating it yields CAWSAQRDTEAFF.